The 5 T cell receptor beta chains below all came from one sample that was sequenced in a study of identical twins. MiXCR, applied by TCRdb to the 5' RACE reads, yields one record per CDR3 protein. The sample lists 250,000 or so distinct CDR3 sequences, approximately 7.8% occurring once. The same sample was also studied in work on yellow fever vaccine responses in identical twins.

The specimen sequenced was CD8+ T cells sorted from blood. Every receptor here comes from a young woman in good health.

The genes are TRBV12-3 or TRBV12-4 and TRBJ2-2; weak D call: TRBD2 (5 bases). V was cut by 3 bases and J by 7 bases, with 9 bases left in between. This CDR3 contains 13 residues. The CDR3 bases are TGTGCCAGCAGTTTCGGACTTGGCGGGGAGCTGTTTTTT. Its translation is CASSFGLGGELFF.

This clonotype came up many times. J is TRBJ2-3 and V is TRBV5-1, with D hard to call. Trimming pared 4 bases from V and 2 bases from J, leaving 11 bases between. Germline V gives CDR1 SGHRS, CDR2 YFSETQ. CDR3 length equals 14 residues. Written as DNA, the CDR3 is TGCGCCAGCAGCCAACGGCCTAACACAGATACGCAGTATTTT. It encodes CASSQRPNTDTQYF.

This chain joins TRBV11-2 and TRBJ2-3, with 7 bases aligning to TRBD1. Losses at the gene ends were 5 bases for V and 0 bases for J; bases not matched to a gene: 5. This CDR3 has 15 residues. Germline values: CDR1 SGHAT, CDR2 FQNNGV. The CDR3 region is CASSLRQGSTDTQYF. DNA of the CDR3: TGTGCCAGCAGCCTCAGACAGGGCAGCACAGATACGCAGTATTTT.

The table lists this clonotype with many counts. The rearrangement joins TRBV27 to TRBJ2-7, with 10 bases aligning to TRBD2. V gave up 4 bases and J gave up 2 bases; unmatched junction bases: 8. The CDR3 is 16 residues long. Germline V gene sequence: CDR1 MNHEY, CDR2 SMNVEV (reference sequence). The CDR3 region has the DNA TGTGCCAGCAGTTGGGATCTAGCGGGAGAGACCTACGAGCAGTACTTC. Residues: CASSWDLAGETYEQYF.

Only a few counts were recorded for this clonotype. This chain uses TRBV21-1 with TRBJ2-5; the table assigns TRBD1, which was not confirmed against the DNA. TRBV21-1 is shown as a pseudogene. The CDR3 has 16 residues. Written as DNA, the CDR3 is TGTGCCAGCAGCAAAGCGGGGGCCACACCAGCAGAGACCCAGTACTTC. Its translation: CASSKAGATPAETQYF.